Described below is a single T cell receptor beta chain sequence and its context. Sample-barcoded 5' priming and a J-beta primer mix drove a second PCR of about 6 to 11 cycles. TCRdb processed the 5' RACE reads anew with MiXCR; each CDR3 protein has one entry. The sample shows 800,000 to 1,300,000 distinct CDR3 sequences, 25% of them seen only once. CDR1 is SGHTA, CDR2 FQGTGA, per germline. The CDR3 has 16 amino acids. The record originates from a study of blood T cells in healthy people across ages. These data also featured in a second study, about T cells of mothers and their children.

The gene calls are TRBV7-3 and TRBJ2-5; 9 nucleotides line up with TRBD1. The DNA matches TRBJ2-1 better at its end, which makes the J call doubtful. The sequence was collected from a girl aged 2 to 9 in good health. The sample consisted of blood. In nucleotides, the CDR3 is TGTGCCAGCAGCTTAACCGACAGGGGGATCAGCAGTGAGCAGTTCTTC. Its translation is CASSLTDRGISSEQFF.